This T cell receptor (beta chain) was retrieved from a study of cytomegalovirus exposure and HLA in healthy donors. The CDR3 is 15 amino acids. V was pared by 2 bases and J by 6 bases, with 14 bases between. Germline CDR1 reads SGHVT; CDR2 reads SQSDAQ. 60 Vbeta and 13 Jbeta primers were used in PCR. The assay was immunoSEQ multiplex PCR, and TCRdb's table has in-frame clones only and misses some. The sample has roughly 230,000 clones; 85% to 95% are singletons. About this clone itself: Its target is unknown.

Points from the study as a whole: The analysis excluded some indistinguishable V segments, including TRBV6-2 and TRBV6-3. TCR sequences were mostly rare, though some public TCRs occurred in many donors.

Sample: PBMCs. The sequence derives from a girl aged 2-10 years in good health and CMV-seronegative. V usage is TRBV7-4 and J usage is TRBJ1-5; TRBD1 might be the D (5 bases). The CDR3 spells CASSLLCREGQPQHF. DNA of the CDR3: TGTGCCAGCAGCTTACTTTGCAGGGAGGGTCAGCCCCAGCATTTT.